Reported below is one T cell receptor beta chain. The antigen it recognizes is unknown. No base qualities exist here, and no much larger clone lies one base off it. CD3+ T cells were isolated magnetically, stimulated for roughly 1.5 hours with PMA and ionomycin, and then labeled using IL-17A and IFNgamma cytokine secretion assays. Synovial fluid effusions were drawn from actively inflamed joints of patients with psoriatic arthritis. For each patient, synovial fluid served as the source from which three memory CD8+ T cell populations were isolated by sorting: Tc1 cells (IL-17A-IFNgamma+), Tc17 cells (IL-17A+) and the bulk memory fraction, allowing their TCR repertoires to be compared. The Classification of Psoriatic Arthritis Study Group (CASPAR) criteria were met by the psoriatic arthritis patients. Cytokine-secreting cells were counterstained with viability dye and anti-CD3, CD8, CD14 and CD4 antibodies and sorted on a BD FACSAria. In three patients with psoriatic arthritis, sorted CD8+ T cell subsets from synovial fluid were put through TCRbeta sequencing. After isolation with Lymphoprep, synovial fluid mononuclear cells were cryopreserved in liquid nitrogen until use. The medium used for cryopreservation was made up of around 52% fetal calf serum and about 9% dimethyl sulfoxide.

This sample is part of a study of IL-17A CD8 T cells in psoriatic arthritis synovium. Regarding the complete study: The goal of the study was to characterize the phenotype, molecular profile and function of synovial IL-17A+CD8+ T cells in the pathogenesis of psoriatic arthritis. Findings and caveats that apply to the study as a whole: TCR sequencing covered only a few patients, which the authors acknowledged as a limited sample size. Although most synovial CD8+ subsets stayed polyclonal, some individual clones made up over 4.5% of the repertoire. In a couple of patients, many Tc17 clones were found to be shared with the synovial Tc1 population, resulting in Morisita overlap indices above 0.85. Cells were obtained from synovial fluid rather than synovial tissue, because no psoriatic arthritis synovial tissue samples were available.

The CDR3 starts with the cysteine, ends with the phenylalanine, and has 17 residues. Only CDR3 DNA remains: 51 bases, in frame from the first base. Taken from the germline V gene, the CDR1 and CDR2 loops are LGHNA and YSLEER. Relative to germline, V is missing 1 base and J is missing 7 bases, with 11 bases of the junction outside any gene match. After DNA extraction (Qiagen), TCRbeta V-D-J rearrangements were amplified in a bias-controlled manner and then sequenced at high throughput (immunoSEQ; Adaptive Biotech). In the source study's methods: The immunoSEQ Analyzer platform was used to analyze productive sequences at the sequence level. Clonality was computed as 1 minus Pielou's evenness, ranging from 0 (highly polyclonal) to 1 (monoclonal). The Morisita index, ranging from 0 (no similarity) to 1 (complete similarity), was used to quantify repertoire overlap between subsets. The table comes from immuneACCESS by way of TCRdb, which keeps in-frame sequences with V and J called. Part of the clones is missing from these tables; in studies checked, under half for an unresolved V gene and the rest for unknown reasons. D and trimming come from the DNA, and the V and J calls and clone size come from that table. The sample yields around 2,000 clones; over 60% were counted once. Together, the top ten hold around 11% of the sample.

Sequenced sample: IFN-gamma+ CD8+ T cells from synovial fluid. The cell subset or site label on this specimen signifies: IL-17A-IFNgamma+ memory CD8+ (Tc1) cells. The chain couples TRBV4-3 to TRBJ2-2, and 8 bases in between align with TRBD1. The receptor's source is a human donor with psoriatic arthritis. Here the CDR3 is given as CASSQVRGTGPIGELFF. The nucleotides read TGCGCCAGCAGCCAAGTTAGAGGGACAGGACCGATCGGGGAGCTGTTTTTT.